The 21 T cell receptor beta chains reported below all come from one sample, sequenced in a study of blood T cell repertoires in COVID-19. Assay used: immunoSEQ multiplex PCR; TCRdb lists only in-frame clones, some missing. The sample lists 100,000 to 150,000 clones, approximately 84% occurring once. The sample comprised peripheral blood. The source is a man between 60 and 75 years old with acute or convalescent COVID-19.

The chain carries TRBV2 and TRBJ2-5; D is uncertain. Germline lookup yields CDR1 SNHLY and CDR2 FYNNEI. The CDR3 has 12 residues. Trimming pared 5 bases from V and 2 bases from J, leaving 6 bases between. CDR3 in amino acids: CASSQVQETQYF. The CDR3 DNA reads TGTGCCAGCAGTCAAGTACAAGAGACCCAGTACTTC. The complete variable domain, with remaining parts taken from reference TRBV2 and TRBJ2-5, reads EPEVTQTPSHQVTQMGQEVILRCVPISNHLYFYWYRQILGQKVEFLVSFYNNEISEKSEIFDDQFSVERPDGSNFTLKIRSTKLEDSAMYFCASSQVQETQYFGPGTRLLVL.

V and J are TRBV18 and TRBJ1-2; no definite D call. Germline V gene lookup returns CDR1 KGHSH and CDR2 LQKENI. The length of the CDR3 is 13 residues. The V gene lost 6 bases and the J gene lost 5 bases, with 13 bases spanning the gap. Here the CDR3 reads CASSRSSSYGYTF. The CDR3 DNA reads as TGTGCCAGCTCCCGATCGAGCTCTTATGGCTACACCTTC.

The chain uses TRBV5-4 and TRBJ1-1; 9 bases are shared with TRBD1. J gave up 5 bases and V 6 bases, and 17 bases lay outside the gene matches. Germline V gives CDR1 SGHNT, CDR2 YYREEE (reference sequence). The CDR3 extends over 17 amino acids. CDR3: CASTRQDRGQSRTEAFF. The CDR3 DNA follows: TGTGCCAGCACCCGCCAGGACAGGGGACAGTCGAGGACTGAAGCTTTCTTT.

The chain employs TRBV19 and TRBJ2-5; no definite D call. The CDR3 has 14 amino acids. The germline CDR1 and CDR2 sequences are LNHDA and SQIVND (reference sequence). Trimming removed 0 bases from V and 2 bases from J, with 7 bases in between. CDR3: CASSIDATQETQYF. CDR3 coding DNA: TGTGCCAGTAGTATAGATGCCACTCAAGAGACCCAGTACTTC.

The chain combines TRBV11-1 with TRBJ2-1, with 10 bases aligning to TRBD1. From germline, CDR1 is SGHAT and CDR2 FQDESV (reference sequence). J lost 7 bases, V lost 6 bases, and 6 bases had no gene match. This CDR3 has 14 amino acids. CDR3 DNA sequence: TGTGCCAGCAGGATTGGACAGGGGGGGAATGAGCAGTTCTTC. Translation gives CASRIGQGGNEQFF.

This chain joins TRBV5-5 and TRBJ1-3; D is ambiguous. The CDR3 length is 15 residues. Trimming removed 3 bases from V and 0 bases from J, with 10 bases in between. The germline CDR1 and CDR2 sequences are SGHKS and YYEKEE (reference sequence). The CDR3 DNA reads as TGTGCCAGCAGCTCCACTGCGGTCTCTGGAAACACCATATATTTT. Its translation: CASSSTAVSGNTIYF.

The V and J genes are TRBV19 and TRBJ1-1; 7 bases are shared with TRBD1. The CDR3 contains 13 residues. V gave up 7 bases and J gave up 3 bases; unmatched junction bases: 5. Per the germline V gene, CDR1 is LNHDA and CDR2 is SQIVND (reference sequence). CDR3 in DNA: TGTGCCAGTATAAGGCAGGGGGACACTGAAGCTTTCTTT. Encoded protein: CASIRQGDTEAFF.

This clone has only a few counts. V is TRBV19 and J is TRBJ1-3; the D is unclear. The CDR3 is 14 residues long. Germline V gene lookup returns CDR1 LNHDA and CDR2 SQIVND (reference sequence). With 7 bases removed from V and 0 bases from J, the gap between germline ends came to 10 bases. CDR3 DNA sequence: TGTGCCAGTACAAAACCGAGCTCTGGAAACACCATATATTTT. This sequence encodes CASTKPSSGNTIYF.

V is TRBV30 and J is TRBJ2-1; TRBD1 might be the D (6 bases). Germline values: CDR1 GTSNPN, CDR2 SVGIG (reference sequence). V dropped 7 bases and J dropped 6 bases, with 16 bases sitting between them. This CDR3 is 13 amino acids long. Here the CDR3 DNA reads TGTGCCTACCACGGACAGAGTTTCAATGAGCAGTTCTTC. It translates to CAYHGQSFNEQFF.

The rearrangement joins TRBV5-1 to TRBJ2-5, with TRBD1 matching over 8 bases. Germline lookup yields CDR1 SGHRS and CDR2 YFSETQ. The CDR3 spans 14 residues. V was clipped by 1 base and J by 5 bases; unmatched bases: 4. The CDR3 DNA follows: TGCGCCAGCAGCTTGCAGGGGGCTCGTGAGACCCAGTACTTC. This gives the protein CASSLQGARETQYF.

This chain joins TRBV7-3 and TRBJ2-3; 10 bases are shared with TRBD1. With 3 bases clipped from V and 2 bases from J, the junction kept 2 bases outside the gene matches. CDR1 and CDR2 (germline): SGHTA, FQGTGA. This CDR3 spans 15 amino acids. CDR3 residues: CASSLDRGNTDTQYF. The CDR3 nucleotides are TGTGCCAGCAGCTTGGACAGGGGGAACACAGATACGCAGTATTTT.

This clone was counted at least ten times. The chain recombines TRBV27 with TRBJ2-7; 10 bases match TRBD2. The CDR3 is made up of 17 amino acids. CDR1 and CDR2 from the germline V gene are MNHEY and SMNVEV (reference sequence). Trimming at V came to 6 bases and at J to 6 bases, leaving 17 bases not matched to a gene. For the CDR3, the DNA is TGTGCCAGCAGCCGTTCTGTTATTACCGGGACTAGCGTCGAGCAGTACTTC. As protein: CASSRSVITGTSVEQYF.

The V call is TRBV9, the J call TRBJ2-1; 9 bases are shared with TRBD2. The CDR3 contains 15 residues. The J segment lost 4 bases and the V segment lost 2 bases, leaving 4 bases of the junction unmatched. The V gene's germline CDR1 is SGDLS and CDR2 YYNGEE. Written as DNA, the CDR3 is TGTGCCAGCAGCGTCCTAGCGGGGACATACAATGAGCAGTTCTTC. Its protein is CASSVLAGTYNEQFF.

The V gene is TRBV4-2, the J gene TRBJ1-6, with D uncertain. CDR3 size: 15 residues. V lost 1 base to trimming and J lost 6 bases, with 10 bases between them. Germline loops: CDR1 LGHNA, CDR2 YNFKEQ. The CDR3 protein is CASSQVAQVNSPLHF. CDR3 in DNA: TGTGCCAGCAGCCAAGTCGCCCAGGTTAATTCACCCCTCCACTTT.

Notes on this clone: Within the sample, other DNA sequences also encode this same CDR3. CDR3 sequence: CASSLVTGHSTDTQYF. In DNA, the CDR3 is TGTGCCAGCAGCTTAGTCACAGGTCATAGCACAGATACGCAGTATTTT. The V and J genes are TRBV7-8 and TRBJ2-3; D may be TRBD1 (5 bases). In germline, CDR1 is SGHVS, CDR2 FQNEAQ. The germline V and J ends were trimmed by 1 base and 0 bases, with 11 bases remaining between them. There are 16 residues in the CDR3.

The chain has TRBV6-4 and TRBJ2-5; 9 nucleotides align to TRBD2. Germline V gene lookup returns CDR1 MRHNA and CDR2 SNTAGT. V shed 4 bases and J 9 bases; nucleotides not matched to a gene: 9. The CDR3 has 14 residues. The CDR3 DNA reads TGTGCCAGCAGTGTTCTAGCGGGACCGGGGCCCCAGTACTTC. It yields the protein CASSVLAGPGPQYF.

The chain has TRBV3-1 (or the pseudogene TRBV3-2) and TRBJ1-2; 7 positions match TRBD1. J was trimmed by 4 bases and V by 1 base; bases with no gene match: 0. This CDR3 is built from 13 residues. Germline loops: CDR1 LGHDT, CDR2 YNNKEL (reference sequence). The CDR3 region is CASSQAGGYGYTF. CDR3 in DNA: TGTGCCAGCAGCCAAGCAGGGGGCTATGGCTACACCTTC.

The rearrangement joins TRBV11-2 to TRBJ2-3; 14 bases match TRBD2. Germline V gene data show CDR1 as SGHAT and CDR2 as FQNNGV. The CDR3 has 17 amino acids. Unmatched junction bases numbered 2, after V lost 1 base and J lost 2 bases. The DNA of the CDR3 is TGTGCCAGCAGCTTAGGGACTAGCGGGGGGTTCACAGATACGCAGTATTTT. Amino acid sequence: CASSLGTSGGFTDTQYF.

This clone has more than one count but fewer than ten. V usage is TRBV6-5 and J usage is TRBJ1-1, with TRBD1 identical over 8 bases. V shed 7 bases, J shed 8 bases, and the junction held 6 bases outside the gene matches. This CDR3 comprises 12 residues. Germline-derived CDR1 and CDR2 are MNHEY and SVGAGI. CDR3 in amino acids: CASTSGGLEAFF. The DNA for the CDR3 is TGTGCCAGCACCTCAGGGGGCCTCGAAGCTTTCTTT.

This chain links TRBV6-5 with TRBJ2-4, with 11 bases matching TRBD2. The CDR3 is 14 amino acids. Germline CDR1 is MNHEY and CDR2 is SVGAGI. V was clipped by 6 bases and J by 7 bases; unmatched bases: 5. This chain's CDR3 is CASRGGLADNIQYF. The CDR3 DNA reads TGTGCCAGCAGGGGGGGACTAGCGGACAACATTCAGTACTTC.

The table lists this clone with a few counts. Other DNA sequences of this sample code for an identical CDR3. This chain links TRBV7-3 with TRBJ2-2, with TRBD2 matching 12 bases. This CDR3 has 17 amino acids. From germline, CDR1 is SGHTA and CDR2 FQGTGA. The V segment lost 5 bases and the J segment 3 bases; nucleotides outside the gene matches: 7. The CDR3 loop is CASSPLAGGPDTGELFF. The CDR3 DNA is TGTGCCAGCAGCCCGCTAGCGGGAGGGCCGGACACCGGGGAGCTGTTTTTT.